The sequence of this TCR beta chain was determined in a study of OX40 agonist ivuxolimab in advanced cancers. Overall study context: The dose of intravenous ivuxolimab that patients received every 2 weeks ranged from 0.01 to 10 mg/kg.

This clone was detected only a few times. The target antigen is unknown. The table came from immunoSEQ multiplex PCR; TCRdb's copy has only in-frame clones and leaves some out. Of about 91,000 clones listed, 87% are singletons. Findings and limits, study-wide: Relatively little clonal expansion, among the lowest observed, appeared in partial responders at 0.1-3.0 mg/kg.

Germline lookup yields CDR1 MNHEY and CDR2 SVGAGI. The CDR3 runs to 14 residues. Trimming shortened V by 9 bases and J by 0 bases, and 12 bases separated the two germline ends. Source: CD4+ or CD8+ T cells sorted from blood, taken in a trial of the OX40 agonist ivuxolimab. The TCR comes from an adult with an advanced solid tumor such as melanoma, head and neck, liver or kidney cancer. The chain links TRBV6-5 to TRBJ2-4, with D uncertain. The CDR3 nucleotides read TGTGCCAGTAGGAACAGAACAGCCAAAAACATTCAGTACTTC. This sequence encodes CASRNRTAKNIQYF.